What follows is one T cell receptor (beta chain) and its context. This specimen comes from a study of response to subunit inactivated influenza vaccine. TCRdb independently ran MiXCR on the RT-PCR reads; one entry per CDR3 protein. This sample has about 540,000 distinct CDR3 sequences, with 20% to 25% found just once. Germline V lookup: CDR1 MDHEN, CDR2 SYDVKM. The CDR3 is made up of 15 amino acids. The junction had 5 bases not matched to a gene; V was cut back by 6 bases and J by 3 bases. These data were also filed under a second study, of T cells expressing NK-cell markers. This second study notes: 5'RACE template switching with UMIs generated TCR beta cDNA. Of eight sequenced donors, seven were HCMV-seropositive and one HCMV-seronegative. An anti-gamma-delta TCR antibody restricted sorting to alpha-beta TCR T cells in several experiments. Of the CD8+ T cells in more than five donors, about 1.0-7.0% belonged to dominant NKG2C+ clonotypes.

The sequenced sample was CD4+ T cells sorted from PBMCs, obtained 11 to 12 days after vaccination. This TCR came from a man in his fifties or sixties who received an inactivated influenza vaccine. V gene TRBV28 combines with J gene TRBJ2-5; 12 bases match TRBD2. The CDR3 DNA reads as TGTGCCAGCAGAATCCGACTAGCGGGAGAAGAGACCCAGTACTTC. This encodes CASRIRLAGEETQYF.